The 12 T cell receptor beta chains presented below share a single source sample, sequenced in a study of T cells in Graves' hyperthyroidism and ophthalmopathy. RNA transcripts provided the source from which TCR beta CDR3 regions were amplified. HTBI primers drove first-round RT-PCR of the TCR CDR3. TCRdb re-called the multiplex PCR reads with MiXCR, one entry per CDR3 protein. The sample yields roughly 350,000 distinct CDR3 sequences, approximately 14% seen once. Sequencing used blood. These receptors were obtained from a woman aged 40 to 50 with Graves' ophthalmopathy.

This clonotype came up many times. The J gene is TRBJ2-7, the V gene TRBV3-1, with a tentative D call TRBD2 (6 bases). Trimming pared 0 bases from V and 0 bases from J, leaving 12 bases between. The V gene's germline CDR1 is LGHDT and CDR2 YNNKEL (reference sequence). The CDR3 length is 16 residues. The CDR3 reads CASSQDGRESSYEQYF. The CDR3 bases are TGTGCCAGCAGCCAAGATGGACGGGAGAGCTCCTACGAGCAGTACTTC.

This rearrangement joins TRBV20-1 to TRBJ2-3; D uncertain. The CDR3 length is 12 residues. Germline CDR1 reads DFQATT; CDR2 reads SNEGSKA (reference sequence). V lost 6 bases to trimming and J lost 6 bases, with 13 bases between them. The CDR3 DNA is TGCAGTGCGCCGCCCCTGAGGGATACGCAGTATTTT. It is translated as CSAPPLRDTQYF.

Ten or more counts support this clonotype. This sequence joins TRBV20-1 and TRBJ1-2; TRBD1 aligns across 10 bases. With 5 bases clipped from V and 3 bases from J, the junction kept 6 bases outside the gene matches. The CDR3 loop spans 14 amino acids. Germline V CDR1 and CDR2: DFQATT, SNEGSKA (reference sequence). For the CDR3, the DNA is TGCAGTGCTGAAGGACAGGGGGAAGACTATGGCTACACCTTC. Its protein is CSAEGQGEDYGYTF.

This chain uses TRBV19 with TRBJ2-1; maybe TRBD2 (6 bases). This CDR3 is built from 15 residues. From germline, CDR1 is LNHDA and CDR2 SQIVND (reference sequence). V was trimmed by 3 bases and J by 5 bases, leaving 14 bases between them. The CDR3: CASSIGGYSNNEQFF. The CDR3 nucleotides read TGTGCCAGTAGTATTGGAGGGTACAGCAACAATGAGCAGTTCTTC.

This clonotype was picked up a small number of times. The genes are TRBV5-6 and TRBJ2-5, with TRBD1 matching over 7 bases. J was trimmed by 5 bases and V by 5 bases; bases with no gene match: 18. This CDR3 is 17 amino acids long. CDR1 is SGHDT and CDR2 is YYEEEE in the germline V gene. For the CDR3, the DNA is TGTGCCAGCAGTCGCCGACAGGGCCTATCCTCGGTGGAGACCCAGTACTTC. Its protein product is CASSRRQGLSSVETQYF.

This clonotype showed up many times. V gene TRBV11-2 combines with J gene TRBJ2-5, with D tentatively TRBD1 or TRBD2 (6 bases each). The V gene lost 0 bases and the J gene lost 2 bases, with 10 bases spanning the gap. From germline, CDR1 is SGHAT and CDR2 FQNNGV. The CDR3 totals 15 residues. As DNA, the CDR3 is TGTGCCAGCAGCTTAGAGGCGGGACATCAAGAGACCCAGTACTTC. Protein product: CASSLEAGHQETQYF. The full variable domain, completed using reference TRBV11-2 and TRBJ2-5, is EAGVAQSPRYKIIEKRQSVAFWCNPISGHATLYWYQQILGQGPKLLIQFQNNGVVDDSQLPKDRFSAERLKGVDSTLKIQPAKLEDSAVYLCASSLEAGHQETQYFGPGTRLLVL.

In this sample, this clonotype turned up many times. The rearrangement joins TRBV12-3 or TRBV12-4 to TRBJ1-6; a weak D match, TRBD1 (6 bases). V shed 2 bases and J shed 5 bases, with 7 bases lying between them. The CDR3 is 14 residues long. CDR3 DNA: TGTGCCAGCAGTTTAAGGGGGGATAATTCACCCCTCCACTTT. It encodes CASSLRGDNSPLHF.

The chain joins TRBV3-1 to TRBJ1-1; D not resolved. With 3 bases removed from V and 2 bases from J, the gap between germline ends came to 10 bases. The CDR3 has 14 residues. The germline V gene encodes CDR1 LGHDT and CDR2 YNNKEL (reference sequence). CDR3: CASSHALVNTEAFF. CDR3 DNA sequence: TGTGCCAGCAGCCATGCGCTGGTAAACACTGAAGCTTTCTTT.

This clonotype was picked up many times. The CDR3 sequence: CASSYSMLGRAYEQYF. DNA for the CDR3: TGTGCCAGCAGTTACTCGATGTTGGGCAGGGCCTACGAGCAGTACTTC. V and J are TRBV6-5 and TRBJ2-7, with D maybe TRBD1 (5 bases). Trimming removed 0 bases from V and 2 bases from J, with 14 bases in between. CDR3 length: 16 residues. Per germline, CDR1 MNHEY and CDR2 SVGAGI.

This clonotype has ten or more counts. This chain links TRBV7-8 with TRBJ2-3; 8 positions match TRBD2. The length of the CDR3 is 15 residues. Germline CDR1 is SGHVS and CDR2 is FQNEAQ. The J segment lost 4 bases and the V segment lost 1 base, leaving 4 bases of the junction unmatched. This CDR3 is CASSLGYGGADTQYF. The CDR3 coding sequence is TGTGCCAGCAGCTTAGGCTACGGGGGGGCAGATACGCAGTATTTT. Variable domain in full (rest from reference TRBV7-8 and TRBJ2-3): GAGVSQSPRYKVAKRGQDVALRCDPISGHVSLFWYQQALGQGPEFLTYFQNEAQLDKSGLPSDRFFAERPEGSVSTLKIQRTQQEDSAVYLCASSLGYGGADTQYFGPGTRLTVL.

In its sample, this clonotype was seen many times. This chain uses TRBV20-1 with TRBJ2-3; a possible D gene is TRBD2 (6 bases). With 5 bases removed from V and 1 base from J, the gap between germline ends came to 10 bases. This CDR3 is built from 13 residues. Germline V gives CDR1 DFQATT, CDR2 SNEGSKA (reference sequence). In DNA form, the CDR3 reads TGCAGTGCTCCATGGGGGGGCACAGATACGCAGTATTTT. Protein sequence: CSAPWGGTDTQYF.

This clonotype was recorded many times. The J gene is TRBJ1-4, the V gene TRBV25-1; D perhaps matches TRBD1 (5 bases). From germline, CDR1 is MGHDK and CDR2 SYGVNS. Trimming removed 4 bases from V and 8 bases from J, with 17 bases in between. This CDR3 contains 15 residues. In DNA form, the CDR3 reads TGTGCCAGCAGTGCCAGGGCCTTCCAAGGGGAAAAACTGTTTTTT. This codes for CASSARAFQGEKLFF. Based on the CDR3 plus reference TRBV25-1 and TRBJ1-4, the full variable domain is EADIYQTPRYLVIGTGKKITLECSQTMGHDKMYWYQQDPGMELHLIHYSYGVNSTEKGDLSSESTVSRIRTEHFPLTLESARPSHTSQYLCASSARAFQGEKLFFGSGTQLSVL.